The 3 T cell receptor beta chains in this list originate from one sample, sequenced in a study of cytotoxic CD8 clonotypes in ibrutinib-treated CLL. Repertoires were generated with immunoSEQ multiplex PCR, while TCRdb's copy carries only in-frame clones and drops some. The sample carries about 160,000 clones, more than 75% recorded once. The source material was PBMCs, sampled after 12 months of ibrutinib treatment. The receptors shown here come from a human donor with chronic lymphocytic leukemia.

The chain carries TRBV30 and TRBJ2-2; 10 bases agree with TRBD1. The junction had 5 bases not matched to a gene; V was cut back by 5 bases and J by 5 bases. CDR1 is GTSNPN and CDR2 is SVGIG in the germline V gene (reference sequence). The CDR3 spans 14 residues. Written as DNA, the CDR3 is TGTGCCTGGGGGACAGGGGTCTTGACCGGGGAGCTGTTTTTT. It yields the protein CAWGTGVLTGELFF.

This clone came up a few times. The V gene is TRBV18, the J gene TRBJ1-1, with no clear D. The CDR3 runs to 17 residues. The V and J ends lost 3 bases and 0 bases respectively, with 17 bases between them. Germline CDR1 KGHSH, CDR2 LQKENI. CDR3 protein: CASSPNSLLHMNTEAFF. As DNA, the CDR3 is TGTGCCAGCTCACCCAACTCCCTCCTACACATGAACACTGAAGCTTTCTTT. The whole variable domain, remainder taken from reference TRBV18 and TRBJ1-1, is NAGVMQNPRHLVRRRGQEARLRCSPMKGHSHVYWYRQLPEEGLKFMVYLQKENIIDESGMPKERFSAEFPKEGPSILRIQQVVRGDSAAYFCASSPNSLLHMNTEAFFGQGTRLTVV.

The chain carries TRBV5-1 and TRBJ1-2, with a possible D match to TRBD1 (6 bases). This CDR3 is built from 14 residues. V lost 0 bases to trimming and J lost 4 bases, with 10 bases between them. Germline values: CDR1 SGHRS, CDR2 YFSETQ. CDR3 nucleotides: TGCGCCAGCAGCTTGGATGGACAGATCTATGGCTACACCTTC. It translates to CASSLDGQIYGYTF.